This paragraph covers one T cell receptor (beta chain) sequence. The data belong to a study of blood T cell repertoires in COVID-19. The wider study: Acute-phase and convalescent COVID-19 samples originated in the United States, Italy and Spain.

Deletions cut 5 bases from V and 4 bases from J, with 12 bases between. Germline lookup yields CDR1 SGHTA and CDR2 FQGNSA. This CDR3 has 14 amino acids. In the original workflow: The assay estimated nucleated cells by amplifying reference gene primers. Generated by immunoSEQ multiplex PCR, the TCRdb table keeps only in-frame clones and is missing some. That table supplies the V and J calls and clone size; D and trimming were determined from the DNA. The table has 150,000 to 200,000 clones, about 81% seen once; the top ten hold approximately 18%. This receptor was obtained from an elderly woman with acute or convalescent COVID-19. The chain carries TRBV7-2 and TRBJ1-3; D not certain. Sequencing was done on a sample of peripheral blood. CDR3: CASSRLAEGNTIYF. The CDR3 DNA is TGTGCCAGCAGCCGTCTGGCCGAAGGAAACACCATATATTTT.